This TCR beta chain was sequenced for a study of shared clonotypes between healthy human individuals. TCRdb's table, derived via immunoSEQ multiplex PCR, lists solely in-frame clones and lacks some. The data show some 1 million clones, more than 65% seen once. V shed 6 bases and J 3 bases; nucleotides not matched to a gene: 8. Germline lookup yields CDR1 SNHLY and CDR2 FYNNEI. This CDR3 is 15 amino acids long. This clone was recorded only once. Sequenced input: memory CD4+ T cells sorted from blood. This sample's subset: CD45RA-negative fraction. The sequence derives from a man in his late teens or twenties in good health. The V call is TRBV2, the J call TRBJ2-4; TRBD1 matches 7 bases. In nucleotides, the CDR3 is TGTGCCAGCAGCAGACAGGGAATCGGCAAAAACATTCAGTACTTC. It yields the protein CASSRQGIGKNIQYF. The whole variable domain, filled in from reference TRBV2 and TRBJ2-4, reads EPEVTQTPSHQVTQMGQEVILRCVPISNHLYFYWYRQILGQKVEFLVSFYNNEISEKSEIFDDQFSVERPDGSNFTLKIRSTKLEDSAMYFCASSRQGIGKNIQYFGAGTRLSVL.